Below, one T cell receptor beta chain is given with its context. Its cognate antigen is unknown. The same CDR3 can be traced to other DNA sequences in this sample. Repertoires were generated with immunoSEQ multiplex PCR, while TCRdb's copy carries only in-frame clones and drops some. The sample gives about 2.1 million clones, around 95% of which show up once; less than 2% is in the top ten. The data were taken from a study of shared clonotypes between healthy human individuals. Background on the study: CD4 naive and memory got three plates each, CD8 naive two, CD8 memory one.

The naive CD8 fraction comprised CD45RO-negative cells positively selected for CCR7 and excluded terminally differentiated effector memory CD45RA+ cells. Donors included only healthy HIV-negative adults lacking recent acute infections or vaccinations. Nashville, Tennessee was home to all donors, who were Caucasian adults. CDR3 length: 16 residues. Per germline, CDR1 MNHEY and CDR2 SMNVEV (reference sequence). Trimming left V 5 bases short and J 2 bases short, with 17 bases between. Study-wide results and limits: Richness estimates generally favored naive over memory subsets.

This chain connects TRBV27 to TRBJ2-3, with D possibly matching TRBD2 (6 bases). This clonotype originated in a man aged 18 to 35 in good health. Some clones in this sample may be carry-over from other donors' samples. The sample comprised naive CD8+ T cells from PBMCs. The CDR3 coding sequence is TGTGCCAGCAGTCCCTCCTGGGGGGATTACACAGATACGCAGTATTTT. It specifies CASSPSWGDYTDTQYF.